This T cell receptor beta chain was identified during a study of blood T cell repertoires in COVID-19. Study-level information: Whether acute or convalescent, the COVID-19 samples came from the United States, Italy and Spain. Sources were T cells, B-cell-depleted T cells, or PBMCs; the material itself was cDNA or gDNA.

As handled by the study authors: Cell counts per sample came from amplifying reference gene primers. Sequencing used immunoSEQ multiplex PCR; TCRdb keeps in-frame clones, though not all of them. V and J calls and clone size are copied from that table; D and trimming were computed from the DNA. Counted here are over 120,000 clones, 85% to 90% occurring once; the ten biggest clones make up over 8.5%. In this sample, this clone turned up once. Looked up from germline, CDR1 is SGHDT and CDR2 is YYEEEE. The CDR3 spans 12 residues. The ends were cut back, 1 base at V and 1 base at J, with 2 bases in the middle.

The rearrangement joins TRBV5-6 to TRBJ1-1, with D hard to call. The sequencing sample was made of peripheral blood. The receptor comes from a woman aged 45 to 65 with active or convalescent COVID-19. The CDR3 sequence: CASSLQNTEAFF. CDR3 DNA sequence: TGTGCCAGCAGCTTGCAGAACACTGAAGCTTTCTTT.